These 23 T cell receptor beta chains share one sample of origin, sequenced in a study of T cell responses to AZD1222 COVID-19 vaccine (dated by TCRdb to the early 2020s). The time point tag for this specimen amounts to: baseline before first vaccination. The library was prepared using the immunoSEQ multiplex PCR assay. This is the immuneACCESS table as TCRdb keeps it, with only in-frame sequences that have V and J called. A part of the clones is gone; compared with another copy, unresolved V genes explain less than half, and the rest is unexplained. This sample comprises about 120,000 clones, about 88% of them detected only once. The top ten clones comprise 7.5% to 8% of the sample. The sequences come from peripheral blood, collected on day 0 of AZD1222 vaccination. These receptor sequences come from an adult in good health.

This clone was seen only a few times. V gene TRBV28 combines with J gene TRBJ1-4, with D possibly being TRBD1 (6 bases). With 10 bases removed from V and 4 bases from J, the gap between germline ends came to 13 bases. CDR3 length equals 13 residues. The germline gives CDR1 MDHEN, CDR2 SYDVKM. Here the CDR3 reads CAIRRGLNEKLFF. The CDR3 DNA sequence: TGTGCCATCCGACGGGGGCTTAATGAAAAACTGTTTTTT.

The chain employs TRBV7-2 and TRBJ2-5, with 9 nucleotides matching TRBD2. Looked up from germline, CDR1 is SGHTA and CDR2 is FQGNSA. The CDR3 runs to 16 residues. Trimming took 3 bases from V and 5 from J; bases not matched to a gene: 10. CDR3 sequence (DNA): TGTGCCAGCAGCTTTCAGGCGGGAGGGCGTCGGGAGACCCAGTACTTC. Translation gives CASSFQAGGRRETQYF.

The rearrangement links TRBV10-2 to TRBJ2-2; D ambiguous. Germline V gives CDR1 WSHSY, CDR2 SAAADI. Trimming shortened V by 2 bases and J by 1 base, and 5 bases separated the two germline ends. The CDR3 has 14 residues. CDR3 coding DNA: TGCGCCAGCAGTGAGGGCTGGAACACCGGGGAGCTGTTTTTT. This sequence encodes CASSEGWNTGELFF.

The chain joins TRBV10-1 to TRBJ1-5, with 7 bases matching TRBD1. V lost 8 bases, J lost 7 bases, and 14 bases stayed unmatched. The CDR3 consists of 15 residues. Germline loops: CDR1 WNHNN, CDR2 SYGVQD (reference sequence). For the CDR3, the DNA is TGCGCCAGCCATAATGACAGGGAAAATCCACAGCCCCAGCATTTT. It translates to CASHNDRENPQPQHF.

The chain has TRBV28 and TRBJ2-2; 11 nucleotides match TRBD1. CDR3 size: 16 residues. Per germline, CDR1 MDHEN and CDR2 SYDVKM. V was pared by 6 bases and J by 0 bases, with 3 bases of the junction left unmatched. The CDR3 region is CASRPGQGANTGELFF. CDR3 DNA: TGTGCCAGCAGGCCGGGACAGGGGGCGAACACCGGGGAGCTGTTTTTT.

The genes are TRBV12-3 or TRBV12-4 and TRBJ2-7; a possible D gene is TRBD2 (5 bases). Trimming left V 3 bases short and J 4 bases short, with 10 bases between. This CDR3 is 13 amino acids long. The CDR3 DNA sequence: TGTGCCAGCAGTTTGGACTTGACTTACGAGCAGTACTTC. Protein product: CASSLDLTYEQYF.

The genes are TRBV3-1 (or the pseudogene TRBV3-2) and TRBJ1-6; D is undetermined. V shed 5 bases and J shed 8 bases, with 16 bases lying between them. Per germline, CDR1 LGHDT and CDR2 YNNKEL (reference sequence). The CDR3 length is 15 residues. The CDR3: CASSYAGADDSPLHF. The CDR3 coding sequence is TGTGCCAGCAGCTATGCGGGCGCCGACGATTCACCCCTCCACTTT.

The V call is TRBV29-1, the J call TRBJ2-7, with 7 bases identical to TRBD2. J was trimmed by 9 bases and V by 4 bases; bases with no gene match: 15. This CDR3 region has 14 residues. Germline assignment: CDR1 SQVTM and CDR2 ANQGSEA. Here the CDR3 reads CSVVTSERSDLQYF. CDR3 DNA: TGCAGCGTTGTTACTAGCGAGCGATCCGACTTGCAGTACTTC.

Note on this clone: Other DNA sequences of this sample code for an identical CDR3. This chain uses TRBV11-3 with TRBJ2-2; D possibly corresponds to TRBD2 (5 bases). CDR1 is SGHNT and CDR2 is YENEEA in the germline V gene. The V end was cut by 2 bases, the J end by 6 bases, with 10 bases between. This CDR3 has 14 amino acids. The CDR3 bases are TGTGCCAGCAGCTTACAGGACGGGGCCGGGGAGCTGTTTTTT. Its translation is CASSLQDGAGELFF.

The chain carries TRBV28 and TRBJ2-7, with 8 bases identical to TRBD1. The CDR3 extends over 14 amino acids. Germline V lookup: CDR1 MDHEN, CDR2 SYDVKM. V lost 4 bases and J lost 7; bases outside the gene matches: 9. The CDR3 reads CASSSRQGMEEQYF. The CDR3 bases are TGTGCCAGCAGTTCTAGACAGGGGATGGAGGAGCAGTACTTC.

The chain couples TRBV25-1 to TRBJ1-1; D perhaps matches TRBD1 (5 bases). V lost 8 bases and J 1 base, leaving 8 bases between the germline ends. The CDR3 spans 12 residues. CDR1 is MGHDK and CDR2 is SYGVNS in the germline V gene. The CDR3 DNA reads TGTGCCAGCTCGACAGAGAACACTGAAGCTTTCTTT. Protein product: CASSTENTEAFF.

V gene TRBV28 combines with J gene TRBJ1-2; no reliable D call. There are 11 residues in the CDR3. Trimming pared 8 bases from V and 2 bases from J, leaving 6 bases between. Germline CDR1 and CDR2: MDHEN and SYDVKM. CDR3 sequence reads: CASSYNYGYTF. In DNA, the CDR3 is TGTGCCAGCTCGTACAACTATGGCTACACCTTC.

V usage is TRBV30 and J usage is TRBJ2-1; perhaps D is TRBD1 or TRBD2 (5 bases each). Between the trimmed V and J ends, which lost 0 bases and 4 bases, there was a span of 10 bases. The germline V gene has CDR1 GTSNPN and CDR2 SVGIG (reference sequence). The CDR3 loop spans 14 amino acids. CDR3 protein: CAWSVWDVYNEQFF. CDR3 in DNA: TGTGCCTGGAGTGTATGGGACGTATACAATGAGCAGTTCTTC.

The chain is built from TRBV2 and TRBJ2-3; tentative D call: TRBD2 (5 bases). Germline V gene sequence: CDR1 SNHLY, CDR2 FYNNEI. This CDR3 has 14 residues. V was shortened by 6 bases and J by 1 base, with 11 bases between the two germline ends. CDR3 residues: CASRGSGGTDTQYF. The CDR3 DNA follows: TGTGCCAGCAGAGGTTCCGGGGGCACAGATACGCAGTATTTT.

The V call is TRBV11-3, the J call TRBJ1-6; 11 nucleotides agree with TRBD1. V shed 8 bases, J shed 9 bases, and the junction held 3 bases outside the gene matches. CDR3 length equals 13 residues. Germline CDR1 and CDR2: SGHNT and YENEEA. The CDR3 region has the DNA TGTGCCAGCGGACAGGGGGCCGGTTCACCCCTCCACTTT. The encoded protein is CASGQGAGSPLHF. Full variable domain (remainder filled in from reference TRBV11-3 and TRBJ1-6): EAGVVQSPRYKIIEKKQPVAFWCNPISGHNTLYWYLQNLGQGPELLIRYENEEAVDDSQLPKDRFSAERLKGVDSTLKIQPAELGDSAVYLCASGQGAGSPLHFGNGTRLTVT.

The chain joins TRBV4-1 to TRBJ1-1, with D unresolved. This CDR3 comprises 14 residues. Trimming stripped 5 bases from V and 1 base from J, with 11 bases between. Germline V CDR1 and CDR2: MGHRA, YSYEKL. In DNA, the CDR3 is TGCGCCAGCAGCAACCCTCGGAGGAACACTGAAGCTTTCTTT. Protein product: CASSNPRRNTEAFF.

This sequence joins TRBV18 and TRBJ2-2; D not resolved. This CDR3 is 14 amino acids long. Germline CDR1 and CDR2: KGHSH and LQKENI. The V end was cut by 8 bases, the J end by 0 bases, with 10 bases between. DNA of the CDR3: TGTGCCAGCCCCGAAGGCCCGAACACCGGGGAGCTGTTTTTT. It translates to CASPEGPNTGELFF.

This clone was picked up one time. V gene TRBV29-1 combines with J gene TRBJ2-3; D is possibly TRBD2 (7 bases). Germline lookup yields CDR1 SQVTM and CDR2 ANQGSEA. This CDR3 has 14 residues. V shed 6 bases and J shed 4 bases, with 17 bases lying between them. CDR3 residues: CSVERGGPPDTQYF. Written as DNA, the CDR3 is TGCAGCGTCGAGAGGGGGGGCCCCCCAGATACGCAGTATTTT.

This sequence joins TRBV6-1 and TRBJ2-7; 7 nucleotides agree with TRBD2. Unmatched junction bases numbered 5, after V lost 3 bases and J lost 0 bases. In germline, CDR1 is MNHNS, CDR2 SASEGT. The CDR3 extends over 15 amino acids. CDR3 protein: CASSDLAESSYEQYF. CDR3 DNA: TGTGCCAGCAGTGACCTAGCGGAGAGCTCCTACGAGCAGTACTTC.

A single count supports this clone. The chain employs TRBV6-1 and TRBJ2-2; D is ambiguous. The CDR3 length is 16 residues. Per the germline V gene, CDR1 is MNHNS and CDR2 is SASEGT. V lost 2 bases and J 5 bases, leaving 15 bases between the germline ends. For the CDR3, the DNA is TGTGCCAGCAGTGAAATGCCCTTCCCAACAACCGGGGAGCTGTTTTTT. Encoded protein: CASSEMPFPTTGELFF.

The chain carries TRBV6-1 and TRBJ1-5, with 7 nucleotides matching TRBD1. The V gene's germline CDR1 is MNHNS and CDR2 SASEGT. The CDR3 is made up of 13 amino acids. The trim removed 3 bases at V and 8 bases at J, leaving 4 bases unmatched. Written as DNA, the CDR3 is TGTGCCAGCAGTGAGACAGGGAATAAGCCCCAGCATTTT. Translated, it gives CASSETGNKPQHF.

This clone was seen more than once but under ten times. J is TRBJ1-5 and V is TRBV9; D is unclear. The CDR3 has 15 residues. V lost 1 base and J 6 bases, leaving 14 bases between the germline ends. CDR1 SGDLS and CDR2 YYNGEE come from the germline V gene. This CDR3 reads CASSVSGLFGQPQHF. CDR3 DNA: TGTGCCAGCAGCGTAAGCGGCCTCTTTGGTCAGCCCCAGCATTTT.

The chain employs TRBV3-1 (or the pseudogene TRBV3-2) and TRBJ1-1, with 7 bases fitting TRBD1. Trimming cost V 4 bases and J 0 bases; bases outside gene matches: 5. This CDR3 contains 15 residues. CDR1 and CDR2 (germline): LGHDT, YNNKEL (reference sequence). The CDR3 region is CASSPTGAMNTEAFF. The CDR3 DNA follows: TGTGCCAGCAGCCCCACAGGGGCCATGAACACTGAAGCTTTCTTT.